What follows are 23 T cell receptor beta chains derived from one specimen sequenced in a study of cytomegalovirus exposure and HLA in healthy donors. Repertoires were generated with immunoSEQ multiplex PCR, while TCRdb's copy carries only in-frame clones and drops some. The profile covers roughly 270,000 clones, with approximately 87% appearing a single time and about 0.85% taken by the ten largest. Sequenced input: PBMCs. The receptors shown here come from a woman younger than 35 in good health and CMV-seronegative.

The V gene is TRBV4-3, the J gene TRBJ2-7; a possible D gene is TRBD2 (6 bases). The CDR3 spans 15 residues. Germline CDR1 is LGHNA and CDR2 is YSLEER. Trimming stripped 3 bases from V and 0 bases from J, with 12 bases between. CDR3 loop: CASSQEGRGSYEQYF. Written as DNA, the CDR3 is TGCGCCAGCAGCCAGGAGGGGCGGGGCTCCTACGAGCAGTACTTC.

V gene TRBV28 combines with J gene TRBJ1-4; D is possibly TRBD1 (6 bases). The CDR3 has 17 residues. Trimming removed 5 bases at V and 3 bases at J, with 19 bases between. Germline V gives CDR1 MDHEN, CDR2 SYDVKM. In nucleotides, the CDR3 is TGTGCCAGCAGTACTCCCAGGGGCCTTGGGGCTAATGAAAAACTGTTTTTT. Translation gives CASSTPRGLGANEKLFF.

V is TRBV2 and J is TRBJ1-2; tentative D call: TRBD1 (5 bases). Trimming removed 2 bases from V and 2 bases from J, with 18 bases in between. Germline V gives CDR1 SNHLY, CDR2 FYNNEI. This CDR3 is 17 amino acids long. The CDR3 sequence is CASSEPRQTSLNYGYTF. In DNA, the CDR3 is TGTGCCAGCAGTGAACCTAGACAGACATCTTTAAACTATGGCTACACCTTC.

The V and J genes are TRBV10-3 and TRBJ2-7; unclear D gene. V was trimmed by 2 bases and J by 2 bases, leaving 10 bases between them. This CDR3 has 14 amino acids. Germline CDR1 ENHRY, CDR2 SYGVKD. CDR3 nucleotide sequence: TGTGCCATCAGTGAGCCGACGGGTACCTACGAGCAGTACTTC. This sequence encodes CAISEPTGTYEQYF.

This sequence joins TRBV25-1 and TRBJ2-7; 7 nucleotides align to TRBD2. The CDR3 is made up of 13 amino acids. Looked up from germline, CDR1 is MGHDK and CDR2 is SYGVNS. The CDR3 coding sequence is TGTGGGGGGAGGGGAGTTCAAAACCCATGGGAGTACTTC. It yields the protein CGGRGVQNPWEYF.

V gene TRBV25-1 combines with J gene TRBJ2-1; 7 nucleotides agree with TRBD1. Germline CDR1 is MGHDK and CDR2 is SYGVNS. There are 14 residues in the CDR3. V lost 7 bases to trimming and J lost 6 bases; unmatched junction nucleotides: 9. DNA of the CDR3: TGTGCCAGCATTGAGACAGGGTCTATCAATGAGCAGTTCTTC. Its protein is CASIETGSINEQFF.

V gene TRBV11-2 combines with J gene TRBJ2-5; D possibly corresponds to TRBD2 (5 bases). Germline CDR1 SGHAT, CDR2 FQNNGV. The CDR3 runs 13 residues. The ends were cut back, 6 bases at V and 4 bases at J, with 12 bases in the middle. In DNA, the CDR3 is TGTGCCAGCAGGGCCAGAGGAGGAGAGACCCAGTACTTC. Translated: CASRARGGETQYF.

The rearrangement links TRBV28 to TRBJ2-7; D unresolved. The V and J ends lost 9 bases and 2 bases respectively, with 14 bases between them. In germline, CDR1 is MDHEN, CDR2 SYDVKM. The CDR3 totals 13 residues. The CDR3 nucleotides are TGTGCCAGTAAAGCCGACAAGACCTACGAGCAGTACTTC. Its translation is CASKADKTYEQYF. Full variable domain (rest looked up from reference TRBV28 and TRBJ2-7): DVKVTQSSRYLVKRTGEKVFLECVQDMDHENMFWYRQDPGLGLRLIYFSYDVKMKEKGDIPEGYSVSREKKERFSLILESASTNQTSMYLCASKADKTYEQYFGPGTRLTVT.

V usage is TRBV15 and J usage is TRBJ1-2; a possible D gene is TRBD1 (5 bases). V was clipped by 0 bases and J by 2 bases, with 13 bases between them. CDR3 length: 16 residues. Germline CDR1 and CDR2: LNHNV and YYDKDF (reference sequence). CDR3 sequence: CATSRDWGEENYGYTF. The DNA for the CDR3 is TGTGCCACCAGCAGAGATTGGGGGGAGGAGAACTATGGCTACACCTTC.

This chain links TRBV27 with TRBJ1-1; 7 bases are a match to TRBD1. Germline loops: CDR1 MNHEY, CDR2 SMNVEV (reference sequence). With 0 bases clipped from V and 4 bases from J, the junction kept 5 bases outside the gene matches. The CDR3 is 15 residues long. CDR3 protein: CASSLSGRGFTEAFF. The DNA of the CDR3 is TGTGCCAGCAGTTTATCCGGCAGGGGGTTCACTGAAGCTTTCTTT.

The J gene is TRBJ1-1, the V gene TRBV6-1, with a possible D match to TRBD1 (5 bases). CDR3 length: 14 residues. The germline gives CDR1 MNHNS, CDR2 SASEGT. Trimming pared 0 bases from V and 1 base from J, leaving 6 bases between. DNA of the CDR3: TGTGCCAGCAGTGAAGCGGGGCGGAACACTGAAGCTTTCTTT. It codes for CASSEAGRNTEAFF.

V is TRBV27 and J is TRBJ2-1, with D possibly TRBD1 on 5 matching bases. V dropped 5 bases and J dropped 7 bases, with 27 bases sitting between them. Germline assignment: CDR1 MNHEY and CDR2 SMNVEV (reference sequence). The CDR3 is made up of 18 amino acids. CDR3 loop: CASSPGNLPPILTNEQFF. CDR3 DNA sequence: TGTGCCAGCAGTCCAGGGAACCTCCCCCCTATTCTTACGAATGAGCAGTTCTTC.

In DNA form, the CDR3 reads TGTGCCAGCAGTTTGGACAGAGTCTACACCTTC. It encodes CASSLDRVYTF. The V call is TRBV2, the J call TRBJ1-2, with D perhaps matching TRBD1 (6 bases). Germline V CDR1 and CDR2: SNHLY, FYNNEI. The CDR3 contains 11 residues. V lost 5 bases, J lost 10 bases, and 11 bases lay in between.

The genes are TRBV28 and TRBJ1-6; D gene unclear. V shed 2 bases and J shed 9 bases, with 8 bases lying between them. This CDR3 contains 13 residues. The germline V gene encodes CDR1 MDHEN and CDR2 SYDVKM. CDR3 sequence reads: CASSLIQLSPLHF. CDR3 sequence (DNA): TGTGCCAGCAGTTTAATACAGCTTTCACCCCTCCACTTT.

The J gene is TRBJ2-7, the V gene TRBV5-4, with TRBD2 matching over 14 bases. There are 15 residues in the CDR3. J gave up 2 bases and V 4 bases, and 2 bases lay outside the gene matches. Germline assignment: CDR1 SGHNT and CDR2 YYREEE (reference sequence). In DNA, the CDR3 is TGTGCCAGCAGCCAGACTAGCGGGAGGGCCTACGAGCAGTACTTC. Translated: CASSQTSGRAYEQYF.

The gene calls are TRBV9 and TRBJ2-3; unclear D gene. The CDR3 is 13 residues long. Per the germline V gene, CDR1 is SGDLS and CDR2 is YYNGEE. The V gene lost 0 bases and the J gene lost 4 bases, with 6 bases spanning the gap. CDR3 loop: CASSVVPSDTQYF. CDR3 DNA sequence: TGTGCCAGCAGCGTAGTCCCGTCAGATACGCAGTATTTT.

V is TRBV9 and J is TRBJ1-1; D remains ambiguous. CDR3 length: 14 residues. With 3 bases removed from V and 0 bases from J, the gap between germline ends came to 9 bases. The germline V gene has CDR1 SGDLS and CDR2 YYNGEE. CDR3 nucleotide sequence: TGTGCCAGCAGCGCCGAAGCTATGAACACTGAAGCTTTCTTT. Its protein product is CASSAEAMNTEAFF.

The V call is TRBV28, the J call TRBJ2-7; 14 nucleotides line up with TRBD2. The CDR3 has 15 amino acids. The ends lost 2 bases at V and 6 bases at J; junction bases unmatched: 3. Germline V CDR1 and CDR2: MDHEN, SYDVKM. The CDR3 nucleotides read TGTGCCAGCAGTTTAACCGGACTAGCGGGAGGCGAGCAGTACTTC. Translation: CASSLTGLAGGEQYF.

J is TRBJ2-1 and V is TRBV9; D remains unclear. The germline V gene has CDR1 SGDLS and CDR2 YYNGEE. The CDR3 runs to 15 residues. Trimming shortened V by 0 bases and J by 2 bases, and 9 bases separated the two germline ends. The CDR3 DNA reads TGTGCCAGCAGCGTAGTTGGCGGAACCTACAATGAGCAGTTCTTC. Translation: CASSVVGGTYNEQFF.

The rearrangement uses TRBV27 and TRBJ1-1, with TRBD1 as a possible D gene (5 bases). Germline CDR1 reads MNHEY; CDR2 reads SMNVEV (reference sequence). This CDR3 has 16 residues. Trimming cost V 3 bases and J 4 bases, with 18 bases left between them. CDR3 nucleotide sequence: TGTGCCAGCAGTTTTCTTTCACCAGGGTCGCGCACTGAAGCTTTCTTT. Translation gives CASSFLSPGSRTEAFF.

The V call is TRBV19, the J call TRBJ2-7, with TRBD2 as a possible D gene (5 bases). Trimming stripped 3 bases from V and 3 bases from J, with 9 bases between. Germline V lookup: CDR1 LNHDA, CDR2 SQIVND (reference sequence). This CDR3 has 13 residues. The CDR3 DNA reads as TGTGCCAGTAGTATTAACGGGGACTACGAGCAGTACTTC. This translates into CASSINGDYEQYF. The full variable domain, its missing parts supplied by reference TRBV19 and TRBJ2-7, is DGGITQSPKYLFRKEGQNVTLSCEQNLNHDAMYWYRQDPGQGLRLIYYSQIVNDFQKGDIAEGYSVSREKKESFPLTVTSAQKNPTAFYLCASSINGDYEQYFGPGTRLTVT.

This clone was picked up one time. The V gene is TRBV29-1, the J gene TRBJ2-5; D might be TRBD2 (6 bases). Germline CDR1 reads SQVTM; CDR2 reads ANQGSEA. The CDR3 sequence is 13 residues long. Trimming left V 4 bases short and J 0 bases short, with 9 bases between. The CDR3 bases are TGCAGCGTTGTTGGGAGGTACCAAGAGACCCAGTACTTC. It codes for CSVVGRYQETQYF.

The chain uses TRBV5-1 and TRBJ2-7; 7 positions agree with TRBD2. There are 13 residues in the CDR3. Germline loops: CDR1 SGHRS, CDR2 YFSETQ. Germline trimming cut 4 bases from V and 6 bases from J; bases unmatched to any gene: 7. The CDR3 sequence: CASSLRLAGEQYF. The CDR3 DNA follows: TGCGCCAGCAGCCTGCGACTAGCTGGCGAGCAGTACTTC.